The rows below give T cell receptor beta chains drawn from one sample of a study of T cells in Graves' hyperthyroidism and ophthalmopathy. TCRdb reprocessed the multiplex PCR reads with MiXCR, giving one entry per CDR3 protein. The data contain about 380,000 distinct CDR3 sequences, approximately 13% of them singletons. Sequenced material: blood. The receptors here all came from a man younger than 45 with Graves' hyperthyroidism that later progressed to Graves' ophthalmopathy. Both conserved end residues are part of each CDR3. Each record gives: V gene, J gene, clone size, D gene, CDR3 length, CDR3 protein, CDR3 DNA. The D gene is left open where the match is weak. Clone size is given for some rows only: seen once, a few or many times, or a class if the clone is expanded.

V: TRBV28; J: TRBJ2-1; size: NA; D: NA; length: 13; CDR3: CASRDSGYNEQFF; DNA: TGTGCCAGCAGGGATAGCGGATACAATGAGCAGTTCTTC
V: TRBV7-9; J: TRBJ2-1; size: NA; D: NA; length: 12; CDR3: CASTETEGEQFF; DNA: TGTGCCAGCACCGAGACCGAGGGTGAGCAGTTCTTC
V: TRBV2; J: TRBJ1-2; size: many; D: TRBD1; length: 16; CDR3: CASSEGMAGGGYGYTF; DNA: TGTGCCAGCAGTGAAGGGATGGCAGGGGGCGGTTATGGCTACACCTTC
V: TRBV6-1; J: TRBJ2-1; size: many; D: NA; length: 12; CDR3: CASSAQGNEQFF; DNA: TGTGCCAGCAGTGCCCAGGGAAATGAGCAGTTCTTC
V: TRBV3-1; J: TRBJ1-4; size: many; D: NA; length: 15; CDR3: CASSETGTYNEKLFF; DNA: TGTGCCAGCAGCGAAACCGGGACCTATAATGAAAAACTGTTTTTT
V: TRBV12-3/TRBV12-4; J: TRBJ1-6; size: many; D: TRBD1; length: 16; CDR3: CASSLYGQGAVSPLHF; DNA: TGTGCCAGCAGTTTATACGGACAGGGGGCCGTTTCACCCCTCCACTTT
V: TRBV14; J: TRBJ2-1; size: NA; D: TRBD2; length: 19; CDR3: CASSQGLTSGGSSYNEQFF; DNA: TGTGCCAGCAGCCAAGGATTAACTAGCGGGGGGAGCTCCTACAATGAGCAGTTCTTC
V: TRBV6-1; J: TRBJ1-1; size: many; D: NA; length: 15; CDR3: CASSLRGPWGTEAFF; DNA: TGTGCCAGCTCTCTCCGGGGGCCATGGGGCACTGAAGCTTTCTTT
V: TRBV6-1; J: TRBJ1-5; size: NA; D: NA; length: 15; CDR3: CASSYPGEGNQPQHF; DNA: TGTGCCAGCAGTTATCCGGGGGAGGGCAATCAGCCCCAGCATTTT
V: TRBV9; J: TRBJ2-5; size: NA; D: TRBD2; length: 15; CDR3: CASSVSGGAQETQYF; DNA: TGTGCCAGCAGCGTTAGCGGGGGGGCTCAGGAGACCCAGTACTTC
V: TRBV3-1; J: TRBJ2-5; size: NA; D: TRBD2; length: 12; CDR3: CASRSGVETQYF; DNA: TGTGCCAGCAGAAGCGGGGTGGAGACCCAGTACTTC
V: TRBV6-1; J: TRBJ2-5; size: few; D: NA; length: 11; CDR3: CASSGGQAEYF; DNA: TGTGCCAGCAGTGGGGGGCAGGCAGAGTACTTC
V: TRBV28; J: TRBJ1-5; size: many; D: NA; length: 14; CDR3: CASSLLSSNQPQHF; DNA: TGTGCCAGCAGTTTACTATCTAGCAATCAGCCCCAGCATTTT
V: TRBV20-1; J: TRBJ1-2; size: NA; D: NA; length: 10; CDR3: CSARNGGYTF; DNA: TGCAGTGCTAGAAATGGTGGCTACACCTTC
V: TRBV5-6; J: TRBJ2-2; size: many; D: NA; length: 13; CDR3: CASSLVGTGELFF; DNA: TGTGCCAGCAGTTTAGTGGGCACCGGGGAGCTGTTTTTT
V: TRBV24-1; J: TRBJ1-4; size: NA; D: NA; length: 17; CDR3: CATSGGGRPHPNEKLFF; DNA: TGTGCCACCAGCGGGGGGGGCCGGCCTCACCCTAATGAAAAACTGTTTTTT
V: TRBV28; J: TRBJ1-5; size: many; D: NA; length: 15; CDR3: CASRQQGLGNQPQHF; DNA: TGTGCCAGCAGGCAACAGGGTCTCGGCAATCAGCCCCAGCATTTT
V: TRBV2; J: TRBJ2-5; size: few; D: TRBD2; length: 19; CDR3: CASRKPPGLAGGLEETQYF; DNA: TGTGCCAGCAGGAAACCTCCGGGACTAGCGGGGGGGCTGGAAGAGACCCAGTACTTC
V: TRBV28; J: TRBJ1-5; size: many; D: NA; length: 14; CDR3: CASSLWRENQPQHF; DNA: TGTGCCAGCAGTTTATGGAGGGAAAATCAGCCCCAGCATTTT
V: TRBV11-2; J: TRBJ2-1; size: NA; D: TRBD1; length: 15; CDR3: CAGSLDPTGGGLRFF; DNA: TGTGCCGGCAGCTTAGACCCGACAGGGGGCGGGTTAAGGTTCTTC
V: TRBV15; J: TRBJ2-5; size: many; D: NA; length: 15; CDR3: CATSRGGLPQETQYF; DNA: TGTGCCACCAGCAGAGGGGGTTTGCCTCAAGAGACCCAGTACTTC
V: TRBV28; J: TRBJ1-4; size: many; D: NA; length: 15; CDR3: CASSGGQLTNEKLFF; DNA: TGTGCCAGCAGTGGTGGACAGCTTACTAATGAAAAACTGTTTTTT
V: TRBV7-3; J: TRBJ1-2; size: many; D: TRBD1; length: 13; CDR3: CASSQGQGYGYTF; DNA: TGTGCCAGCAGCCAGGGACAGGGCTATGGCTACACCTTC
V: TRBV6-2/TRBV6-3; J: TRBJ2-4; size: NA; D: TRBD1; length: 18; CDR3: CASIFSGGGGTAKNIQYF; DNA: TGTGCCAGCATTTTCTCAGGGGGTGGAGGAACGGCCAAAAACATTCAGTACTTC
V: TRBV4-1; J: TRBJ1-5; size: few; D: TRBD1; length: 16; CDR3: CASSAPGGAGNQPQHF; DNA: TGCGCCAGCAGCGCCCCAGGGGGCGCAGGCAATCAGCCCCAGCATTTT
V: TRBV7-8; J: TRBJ1-5; size: few; D: TRBD1; length: 19; CDR3: CASSSATTRWTGSNQPQHF; DNA: TGTGCCAGCAGCTCGGCGACTACCCGATGGACAGGGAGCAATCAGCCCCAGCATTTT
V: TRBV24-1; J: TRBJ2-3; size: NA; D: NA; length: 17; CDR3: CATSDPTSGTSTDTQYF; DNA: TGTGCCACCAGTGATCCGACTTCCGGGACTAGCACAGATACGCAGTATTTT
V: TRBV20-1; J: TRBJ2-1; size: many; D: TRBD2; length: 14; CDR3: CSARDSGTHNEQFF; DNA: TGCAGTGCTAGAGATAGCGGGACTCACAATGAGCAGTTCTTC
V: TRBV7-9; J: TRBJ2-5; size: many; D: NA; length: 14; CDR3: CASSLGLQKETQYF; DNA: TGTGCCAGCAGCTTAGGTCTACAGAAAGAGACCCAGTACTTC
V: TRBV28; J: TRBJ1-1; size: many; D: TRBD1; length: 13; CDR3: CASTQGTSTEAFF; DNA: TGTGCCAGCACACAGGGGACTTCCACTGAAGCTTTCTTT
V: TRBV6-1; J: TRBJ2-7; size: many; D: NA; length: 15; CDR3: CASSALNGRYYEQYF; DNA: TGTGCCAGCAGTGCACTAAACGGACGGTACTACGAGCAGTACTTC
V: TRBV12-3/TRBV12-4; J: TRBJ1-6; size: few; D: NA; length: 14; CDR3: CASSSTKGNSPLHF; DNA: TGTGCCAGCAGTTCGACGAAGGGCAATTCACCCCTCCACTTT
V: TRBV11-3; J: TRBJ2-7; size: many; D: NA; length: 14; CDR3: CASTQDGKAYEQYF; DNA: TGTGCCAGCACCCAAGACGGGAAGGCGTACGAGCAGTACTTC
V: TRBV19; J: TRBJ2-7; size: NA; D: TRBD1; length: 14; CDR3: CASSVRDRKYEQYF; DNA: TGTGCCAGTAGTGTCCGGGACAGGAAATACGAGCAGTACTTC
V: TRBV6-2/TRBV6-3; J: TRBJ2-2; size: NA; D: NA; length: 15; CDR3: CAAPRQDISTGELFF; DNA: TGTGCCGCCCCCCGGCAGGACATATCCACCGGGGAGCTGTTTTTT
V: TRBV4-1; J: TRBJ2-7; size: many; D: NA; length: 14; CDR3: CASSQDVASYEQYF; DNA: TGCGCCAGCAGCCAAGATGTAGCGTCCTACGAGCAGTACTTC